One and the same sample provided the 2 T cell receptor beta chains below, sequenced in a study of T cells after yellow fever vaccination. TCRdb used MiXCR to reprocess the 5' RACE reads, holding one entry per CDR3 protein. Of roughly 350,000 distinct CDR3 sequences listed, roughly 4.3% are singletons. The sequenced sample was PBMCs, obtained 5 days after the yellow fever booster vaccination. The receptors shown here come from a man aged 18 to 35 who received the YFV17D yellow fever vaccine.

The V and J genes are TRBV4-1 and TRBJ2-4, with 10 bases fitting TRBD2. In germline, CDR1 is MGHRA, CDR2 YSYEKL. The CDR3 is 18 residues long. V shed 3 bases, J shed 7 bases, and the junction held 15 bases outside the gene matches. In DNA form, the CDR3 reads TGCGCCAGCAGCCACCCCGAGGGGCTAGCGGGGGACAAGAACATTCAGTACTTC. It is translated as CASSHPEGLAGDKNIQYF.

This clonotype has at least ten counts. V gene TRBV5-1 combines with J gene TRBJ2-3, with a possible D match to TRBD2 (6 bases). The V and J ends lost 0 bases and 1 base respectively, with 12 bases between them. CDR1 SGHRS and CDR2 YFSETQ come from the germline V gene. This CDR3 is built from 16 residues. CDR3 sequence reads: CASSLGREDRTDTQYF. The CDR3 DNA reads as TGCGCCAGCAGCTTGGGGAGGGAAGACCGCACAGATACGCAGTATTTT.